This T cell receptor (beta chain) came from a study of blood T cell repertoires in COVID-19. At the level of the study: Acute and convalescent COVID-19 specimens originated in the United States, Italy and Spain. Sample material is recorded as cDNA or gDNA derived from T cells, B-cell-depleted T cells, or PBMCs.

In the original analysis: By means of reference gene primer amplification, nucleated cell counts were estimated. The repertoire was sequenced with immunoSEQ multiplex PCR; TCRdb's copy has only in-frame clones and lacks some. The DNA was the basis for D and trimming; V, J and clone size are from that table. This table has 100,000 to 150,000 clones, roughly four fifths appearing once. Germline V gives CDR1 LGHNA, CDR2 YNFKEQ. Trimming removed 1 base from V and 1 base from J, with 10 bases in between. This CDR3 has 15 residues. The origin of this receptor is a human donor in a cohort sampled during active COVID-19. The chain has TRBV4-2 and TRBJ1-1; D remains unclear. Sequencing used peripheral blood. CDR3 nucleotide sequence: TGTGCCAGCAGCCAAGGGGCATTGACGAACACTGAAGCTTTCTTT. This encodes CASSQGALTNTEAFF.